A selection of T cell receptor beta chains follows, all from one sample in a study of OX40 agonist ivuxolimab in advanced cancers. Only in-frame clones appear in the TCRdb table, and some are missing; sequencing was by immunoSEQ multiplex PCR. The sample records about 51,000 clones, about 80% being singletons. Material: CD4+ or CD8+ T cells sorted from blood, obtained in a trial of the OX40 agonist ivuxolimab. The receptors originated from an adult with an advanced solid tumor such as melanoma, head and neck, liver or kidney cancer. Both conserved end residues are part of each CDR3. Fields, in order: clone size, J gene, V gene, D gene, CDR3 protein, CDR3 DNA. D genes are given only for firm matches. Not all rows give a size; the values are once, few, many and, for expanded clones, a class.

-	TRBJ1-2	TRBV29-1	-	CSVRPRGTRSYGYTF	TGCAGCGTTCGACCCCGGGGGACCCGAAGCTATGGCTACACCTTC
-	TRBJ1-6	TRBV6-1	-	CASSEAWAVNSPLHF	TGTGCCAGCAGTGAAGCTTGGGCCGTAAATTCACCCCTCCACTTT
-	TRBJ1-2	TRBV28	-	CASSPNDYGYTF	TGTGCCAGCAGTCCCAATGACTATGGCTACACCTTC
-	TRBJ2-3	TRBV6-5	TRBD2	CASTGGAADTQYF	TGTGCCAGCACGGGGGGGGCCGCAGATACGCAGTATTTT
-	TRBJ1-3	TRBV29-1	-	CSVEGARDTIYF	TGCAGCGTTGAGGGGGCCCGGGACACCATATATTTT
few	TRBJ2-1	TRBV4-1	-	CASSQIDILSYNEQFF	TGCGCCAGCAGCCAGATAGACATCCTCTCCTACAATGAGCAGTTCTTC
-	TRBJ2-7	TRBV4-1	-	CASSQEPPAGVYEQYF	TGCGCCAGCAGCCAAGAACCACCGGCAGGGGTGTACGAGCAGTACTTC
-	TRBJ2-7	TRBV11-1	-	CASSLPGQMHEQYF	TGTGCCAGCAGCTTACCAGGGCAGATGCACGAGCAGTACTTC
-	TRBJ1-2	TRBV7-2	-	CASSLAGARGNGYTF	TGTGCCAGCAGCTTAGCAGGGGCGCGGGGTAATGGCTACACCTTC
-	TRBJ2-3	TRBV4-2	-	CASSPLTPDTQYF	TGTGCCAGCAGCCCCCTGACTCCGGATACGCAGTATTTT
-	TRBJ1-1	TRBV16	-	CASSQGGQRNTEAFF	TGTGCCAGCAGCCAAGGGGGACAAAGGAACACTGAAGCTTTCTTT
-	TRBJ1-2	TRBV28	TRBD1	CASEETGAYGYTF	TGTGCCAGCGAAGAAACAGGGGCCTATGGCTACACCTTC
-	TRBJ2-1	TRBV5-3	TRBD2	CARSFDPPGGYLHTPYNEQFF	TGTGCCAGAAGCTTTGACCCCCCGGGGGGGTACCTACATACTCCCTACAATGAGCAGTTCTTC
once	TRBJ1-3	TRBV18	-	CASSPQLGYSGNTIYF	TGTGCCAGCTCACCACAGCTGGGCTACTCTGGAAACACCATATATTTT
-	TRBJ2-5	TRBV7-2	-	CASSLSSGVGETQYF	TGTGCCAGCAGCTTAAGTAGCGGTGTTGGAGAGACCCAGTACTTC
-	TRBJ1-1	TRBV19	-	CASSIAGPRDTEAFF	TGTGCCAGTAGTATAGCAGGGCCACGGGACACTGAAGCTTTCTTT
-	TRBJ1-4	TRBV4-3	TRBD1	CASSQGNGRGSEKLFF	TGCGCCAGCAGCCAGGGGAATGGCAGGGGGAGTGAAAAACTGTTTTTT
-	TRBJ1-4	TRBV4-1	-	CASSQAHTALGRLFF	TGCGCCAGCAGCCAAGCTCACACCGCTCTGGGGAGGTTGTTTTTT
-	TRBJ2-1	TRBV7-6	TRBD2	CASSLAQGGGSNEQFF	TGTGCCAGCAGCTTAGCGCAGGGCGGGGGGTCAAATGAGCAGTTCTTC
-	TRBJ2-7	TRBV6-5	-	CASSYLFTGRVGQYF	TGTGCCAGCAGTTACCTTTTCACGGGGCGGGTCGGGCAGTACTTC
-	TRBJ1-6	TRBV5-1	TRBD1	CASSWDSGFDSPLHF	TGCGCCAGCAGCTGGGACAGCGGTTTTGATTCACCCCTCCACTTT
-	TRBJ1-3	TRBV7-2	-	CASSLTGRSGNTIYF	TGTGCCAGCAGCTTAACAGGTCGCTCTGGAAACACCATATATTTT
once	TRBJ2-1	TRBV11-3	-	CASSLTSQTNNEQFF	TGTGCCAGCAGCCTTACCTCACAAACCAACAATGAGCAGTTCTTC
-	TRBJ1-1	TRBV10-1	-	CASSTGQNPLNTEAFF	TGCGCCAGCAGTACAGGACAGAATCCCTTGAACACTGAAGCTTTCTTT
-	TRBJ1-6	TRBV23-1	TRBD1	CASPQVCGDRESPLHF	TGCGCCAGCCCCCAAGTATGCGGGGACAGGGAGTCACCCCTCCACTTT
-	TRBJ2-3	TRBV6-5	-	CASRPGPRNGTQYF	TGTGCCAGCAGGCCCGGACCCCGTAACGGTACGCAGTATTTT
-	TRBJ2-7	TRBV7-3	-	CASSLSLVAEQYF	TGTGCCAGCAGCTTAAGTTTAGTTGCCGAGCAGTACTTC
-	TRBJ2-3	TRBV4-3	-	CASSRSTARTDTQYF	TGCGCCAGCAGCCGATCTACGGCCAGGACAGATACGCAGTATTTT
-	TRBJ2-1	TRBV19	-	CASTRRVTDYNEQFF	TGTGCCAGCACCCGACGTGTTACGGACTACAATGAGCAGTTCTTC
-	TRBJ2-3	TRBV10-3	TRBD2	CAIQTSGGDTQYF	TGTGCCATCCAGACTAGCGGGGGAGATACGCAGTATTTT
-	TRBJ2-1	TRBV19	-	CASSKGVSYNEQFF	TGTGCCAGTAGTAAAGGGGTTTCCTACAATGAGCAGTTCTTC
-	TRBJ1-1	TRBV14	-	CASSQEWGGAFF	TGTGCCAGCAGCCAAGAGTGGGGAGGAGCTTTCTTT
-	TRBJ1-5	TRBV28	-	CASSPGGAHQPQHF	TGTGCCAGCAGTCCGGGGGGGGCGCATCAGCCCCAGCATTTT
-	TRBJ2-6	TRBV9	-	CASSVVGGDGANVLTF	TGTGCCAGCAGCGTAGTCGGTGGGGACGGGGCCAACGTCCTGACTTTC
-	TRBJ1-4	TRBV5-1	-	CASREGATNEKLFF	TGCGCCAGCAGGGAGGGTGCAACTAATGAAAAACTGTTTTTT
-	TRBJ1-1	TRBV25-1	-	CASSEYPGTRAFF	TGTGCCAGCAGTGAATATCCGGGGACACGAGCTTTCTTT
once	TRBJ2-3	TRBV5-1	-	CASSRDSTDTQYF	TGCGCCAGCAGCCGCGACAGCACAGATACGCAGTATTTT
-	TRBJ1-6	TRBV6-5	-	CASKGAGSDSPLHF	TGTGCCAGCAAAGGGGCAGGGTCTGATTCACCCCTCCACTTT
-	TRBJ2-2	TRBV5-1	TRBD1	CASSPGQGTNTGELFF	TGCGCCAGCAGCCCCGGACAGGGGACGAACACCGGGGAGCTGTTTTTT
-	TRBJ2-7	TRBV14	TRBD2	CASSHLSGASYEQYF	TGTGCCAGCAGCCATCTCAGCGGGGCCTCCTACGAGCAGTACTTC
-	TRBJ1-2	TRBV5-6	TRBD1	CASSVGTGYGYTF	TGTGCCAGCAGCGTAGGGACAGGCTATGGCTACACCTTC
-	TRBJ2-7	TRBV12-5	TRBD1	CASGLAGQGSYEQYF	TGTGCTAGTGGTCTCGCAGGACAGGGGTCCTACGAGCAGTACTTC
-	TRBJ2-3	TRBV7-2	-	CASSPGLGSASTDTQYF	TGTGCCAGCAGCCCAGGCCTAGGAAGCGCAAGCACAGATACGCAGTATTTT
-	TRBJ1-4	TRBV29-1	-	CSVAPQANEKLFF	TGCAGCGTTGCCCCTCAGGCTAATGAAAAACTGTTTTTT
-	TRBJ1-4	TRBV7-9	TRBD1	CASSPGTGANEKLFF	TGTGCCAGCAGCCCGGGGACAGGAGCCAATGAAAAACTGTTTTTT
few	TRBJ2-7	TRBV5-6	-	CASSLASKPYEQYF	TGTGCCAGCAGCCTAGCTAGCAAGCCCTACGAGCAGTACTTC